This T cell receptor (beta chain) was found in a study of blood T cell repertoires in COVID-19. Study-level background: The analysed material was cDNA or gDNA that came from T cells, B-cell-depleted T cells, or PBMCs.

Authors' methods: Amplification of reference gene primers was used by the study to estimate nucleated cell counts. Measured with immunoSEQ multiplex PCR; TCRdb has only the in-frame clones, and not every one. The V and J calls and clone size are taken from that table; D and trimming were inferred from the DNA. This table holds 200,000 or so clones, around nine tenths found once. Looked up from germline, CDR1 is MDHEN and CDR2 is SYDVKM. Trimming removed 8 bases at V and 1 base at J, with 14 bases between. The CDR3 spans 14 residues. The V gene is TRBV28, the J gene TRBJ1-2; D is perhaps TRBD1 (5 bases). This receptor was obtained from a man in his fifties or sixties with acute or convalescent COVID-19. Sample: peripheral blood. CDR3 coding DNA: TGTGCCAGCGTTATTGCAGGGTTTAACTATGGCTACACCTTC. Translating it yields CASVIAGFNYGYTF.